The 4 T cell receptor beta chains in this list originate from one sample, sequenced in a study of metastatic and nonmetastatic thyroid tumors. No treatment of any kind had been given to any patient before thyroid surgery. MiXCR re-clonotyped the PCR reads for TCRdb. The data show fewer than 20,000 clones, with 25% to 35% seen just once and about 25% held by the top ten. Material: tumor tissue. Every receptor here comes from a male donor with papillary thyroid cancer or a benign thyroid nodule (not recorded which). Some clones in this sample may be carry-over from other donors' samples.

This clone has ten or more counts. The chain links TRBV20-1 to TRBJ2-3, with 10 nucleotides matching TRBD2. The CDR3 is 15 amino acids. With V trimmed by 6 bases and J by 6 bases, 12 bases remained unmatched. CDR1 is DFQATT, CDR2 SNEGSKA, per germline (reference sequence). The CDR3 DNA sequence: TGCAGTGCAGTAGCGGGGGGACACCCCTTCGATACGCAGTATTTT. Its protein product is CSAVAGGHPFDTQYF.

This clone was counted ten times or more. V is TRBV27 and J is TRBJ2-5; D might be TRBD2 (6 bases). This CDR3 spans 15 amino acids. Deletions cut 5 bases from V and 7 bases from J, with 20 bases between. Looked up from germline, CDR1 is MNHEY and CDR2 is SMNVEV (reference sequence). The CDR3 sequence is CASSPFGAMGGTQYF. Written as DNA, the CDR3 is TGTGCCAGCAGTCCCTTCGGGGCTATGGGGGGGACCCAGTACTTC.

This chain links TRBV7-2 with TRBJ2-2; TRBD2 matches 10 bases. The CDR3 totals 15 residues. CDR1 and CDR2 (germline): SGHTA, FQGNSA. The V segment lost 4 bases and the J segment 5 bases; nucleotides outside the gene matches: 4. CDR3 DNA: TGTGCCAGCAGCTCCCGAGCGGGAGGGACCGGGGAGCTGTTTTTT. Its protein product is CASSSRAGGTGELFF.

The chain combines TRBV4-1 with TRBJ1-1, with 7 bases lining up with TRBD1. The CDR3 extends over 17 amino acids. The germline CDR1 and CDR2 sequences are MGHRA and YSYEKL. After removal of 0 bases from V and 3 bases from J, the junction contained 10 bases not matched to a gene. The CDR3 protein is CASSQDWGGGEDTEAFF. The CDR3 region has the DNA TGCGCCAGCAGCCAAGATTGGGGAGGGGGCGAGGACACTGAAGCTTTCTTT.